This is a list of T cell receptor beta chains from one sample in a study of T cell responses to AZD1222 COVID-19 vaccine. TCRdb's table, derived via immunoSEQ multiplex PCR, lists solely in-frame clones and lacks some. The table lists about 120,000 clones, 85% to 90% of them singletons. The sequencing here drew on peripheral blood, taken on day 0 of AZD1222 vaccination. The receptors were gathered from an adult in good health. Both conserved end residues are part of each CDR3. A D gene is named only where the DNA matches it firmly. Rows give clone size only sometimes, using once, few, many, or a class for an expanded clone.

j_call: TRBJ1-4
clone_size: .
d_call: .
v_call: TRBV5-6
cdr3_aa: CASSLGQVAEKLFF
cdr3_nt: TGTGCCAGCAGCTTGGGCCAGGTCGCGGAAAAACTGTTTTTT

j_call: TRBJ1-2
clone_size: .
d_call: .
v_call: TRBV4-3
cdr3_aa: CASSQDSMRGYTF
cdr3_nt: TGCGCCAGCAGCCAAGACAGTATGCGGGGCTACACCTTC

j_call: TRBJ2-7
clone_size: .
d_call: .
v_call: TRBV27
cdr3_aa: CASSPNRVRVYEQYF
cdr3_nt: TGTGCCAGCAGTCCTAACAGGGTACGGGTCTACGAGCAGTACTTC

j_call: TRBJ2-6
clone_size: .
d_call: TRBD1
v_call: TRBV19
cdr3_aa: CASMSIGQANSGANVLTF
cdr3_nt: TGTGCCAGTATGAGTATCGGACAGGCGAACTCTGGGGCCAACGTCCTGACTTTC

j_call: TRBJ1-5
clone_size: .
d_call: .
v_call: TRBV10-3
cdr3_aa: CAIGGKGRDQPQHF
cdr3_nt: TGTGCCATCGGAGGGAAGGGTAGGGATCAGCCCCAGCATTTT

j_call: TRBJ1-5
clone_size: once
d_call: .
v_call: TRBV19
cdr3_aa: CASFIDSPSNQPQHF
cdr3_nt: TGTGCCAGTTTTATAGACAGCCCTAGCAATCAGCCCCAGCATTTT

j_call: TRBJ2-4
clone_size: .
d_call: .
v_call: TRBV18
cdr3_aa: CASSPTGFRDIQYF
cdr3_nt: TGTGCCAGCTCACCCACAGGGTTTCGAGACATTCAGTACTTC

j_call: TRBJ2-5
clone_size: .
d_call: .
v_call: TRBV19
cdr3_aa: CASSWGQGETQYF
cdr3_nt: TGTGCCAGTAGTTGGGGACAAGGCGAGACCCAGTACTTC

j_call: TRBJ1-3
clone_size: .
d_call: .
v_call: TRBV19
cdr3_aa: CASRMTGHSGNTIYF
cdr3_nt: TGTGCCAGTCGTATGACAGGACACTCTGGAAACACCATATATTTT

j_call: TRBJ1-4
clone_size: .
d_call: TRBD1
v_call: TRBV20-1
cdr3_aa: CSASLPGQGIWSTNEKLFF
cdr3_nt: TGCAGTGCTAGTTTACCGGGACAGGGAATTTGGTCAACTAATGAAAAACTGTTTTTT

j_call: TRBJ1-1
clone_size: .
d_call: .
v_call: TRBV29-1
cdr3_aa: CSAQPGVTEAFF
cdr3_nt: TGCAGCGCTCAGCCGGGGGTGACTGAAGCTTTCTTT

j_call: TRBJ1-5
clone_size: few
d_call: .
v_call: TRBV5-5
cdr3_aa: CASSLQVYSNQPQHF
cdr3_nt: TGTGCCAGCAGCTTACAAGTTTATAGCAATCAGCCCCAGCATTTT

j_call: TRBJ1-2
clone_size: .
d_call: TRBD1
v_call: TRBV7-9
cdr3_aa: CASSLGGTGDGYTF
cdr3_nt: TGTGCCAGCAGCTTAGGGGGGACAGGGGATGGCTACACCTTC

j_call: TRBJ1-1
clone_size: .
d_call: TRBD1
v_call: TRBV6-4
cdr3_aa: CASKEGQANTEAFF
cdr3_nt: TGTGCCAGCAAGGAGGGACAGGCGAACACTGAAGCTTTCTTT

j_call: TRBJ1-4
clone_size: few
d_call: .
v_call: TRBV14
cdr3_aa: CASSHLGPGAEKLFF
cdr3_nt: TGTGCCAGCAGCCATTTGGGACCAGGAGCGGAAAAACTGTTTTTT

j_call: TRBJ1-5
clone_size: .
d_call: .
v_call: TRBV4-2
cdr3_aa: CASSQDAGVNQPQHF
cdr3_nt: TGTGCCAGCAGCCAAGACGCCGGGGTTAATCAGCCCCAGCATTTT

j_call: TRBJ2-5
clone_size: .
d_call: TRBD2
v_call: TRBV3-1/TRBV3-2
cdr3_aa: CASSQDSAGDTSWLTQYF
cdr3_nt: TGTGCCAGCAGCCAAGATTCCGCGGGGGATACTTCATGGTTGACCCAGTACTTC

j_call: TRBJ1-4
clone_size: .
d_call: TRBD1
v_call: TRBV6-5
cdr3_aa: CASSSDRVAEKLFF
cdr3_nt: TGTGCCAGCAGTTCGGACAGGGTCGCTGAAAAACTGTTTTTT

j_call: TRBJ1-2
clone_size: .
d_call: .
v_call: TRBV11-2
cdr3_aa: CASSLGSANYGYAF
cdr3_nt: TGTGCCAGCAGCTTGGGCTCAGCGAACTATGGCTACGCCTTC

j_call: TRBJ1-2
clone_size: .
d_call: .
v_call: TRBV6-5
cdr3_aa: CASRQQGGGYTF
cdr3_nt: TGTGCCAGCAGACAACAGGGTGGTGGCTACACCTTC

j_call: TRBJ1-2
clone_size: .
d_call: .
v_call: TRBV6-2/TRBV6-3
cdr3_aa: CASSLRGYGYTF
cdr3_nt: TGTGCCAGCAGTCTCAGGGGATATGGCTACACCTTC

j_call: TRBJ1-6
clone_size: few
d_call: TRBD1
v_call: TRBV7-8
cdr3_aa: CASRGQGSSPLHF
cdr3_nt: TGTGCCAGCAGGGGACAGGGTAGTTCACCCCTCCACTTT

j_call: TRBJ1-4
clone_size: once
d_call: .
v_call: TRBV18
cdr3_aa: CASSRATNEKLFF
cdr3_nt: TGTGCCAGCTCACGTGCAACTAATGAAAAACTGTTTTTT

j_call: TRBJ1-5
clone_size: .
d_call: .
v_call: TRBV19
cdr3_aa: CASSPDSLSNQPQHF
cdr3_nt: TGTGCCAGTAGTCCAGACAGCCTTAGCAATCAGCCCCAGCATTTT

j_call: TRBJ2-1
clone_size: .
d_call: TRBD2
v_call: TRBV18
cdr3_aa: CASSPQLAGGNEQFF
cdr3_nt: TGTGCCAGCTCACCACAACTAGCGGGGGGAAATGAGCAGTTCTTC

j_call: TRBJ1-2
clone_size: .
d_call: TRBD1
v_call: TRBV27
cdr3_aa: CASSLSVRTGPYGYTF
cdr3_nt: TGTGCCAGCAGTTTATCTGTACGGACAGGGCCGTATGGCTACACCTTC

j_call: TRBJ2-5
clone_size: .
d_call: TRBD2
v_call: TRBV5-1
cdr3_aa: CASSLDVAGGLKTQYF
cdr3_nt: TGCGCCAGCAGCTTGGACGTAGCGGGGGGGCTGAAGACCCAGTACTTC

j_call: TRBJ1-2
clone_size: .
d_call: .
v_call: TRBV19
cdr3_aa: CASSIVHGRQYGYTF
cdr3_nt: TGTGCCAGTAGTATAGTTCACGGCCGGCAGTATGGCTACACCTTC

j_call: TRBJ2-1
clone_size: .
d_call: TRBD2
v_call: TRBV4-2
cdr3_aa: CASSHFSGEPNNEQFF
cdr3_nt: TGTGCCAGCAGCCACTTCAGCGGGGAGCCCAACAATGAGCAGTTCTTC

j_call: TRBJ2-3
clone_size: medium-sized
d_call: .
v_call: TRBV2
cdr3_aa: CASSSDYTDTQYF
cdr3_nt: TGTGCCAGCAGTTCGGACTACACAGATACGCAGTATTTT

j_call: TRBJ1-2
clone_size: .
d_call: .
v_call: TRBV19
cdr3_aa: CASSANRDGYTF
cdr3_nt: TGTGCCAGTAGTGCAAACAGGGATGGCTACACCTTC

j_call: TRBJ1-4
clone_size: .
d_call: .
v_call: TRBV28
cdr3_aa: CASSSGPNEKLFF
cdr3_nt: TGTGCCAGCAGTTCCGGGCCCAATGAAAAACTGTTTTTT

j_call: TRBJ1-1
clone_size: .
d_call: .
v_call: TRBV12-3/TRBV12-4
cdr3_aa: CASTRQGNAFF
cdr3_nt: TGTGCCAGCACTAGGCAGGGTAACGCTTTCTTT

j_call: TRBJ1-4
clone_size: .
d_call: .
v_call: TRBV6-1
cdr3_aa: CASSEKEGRREKLFF
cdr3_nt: TGTGCCAGCAGTGAAAAAGAGGGGAGGAGGGAAAAACTGTTTTTT

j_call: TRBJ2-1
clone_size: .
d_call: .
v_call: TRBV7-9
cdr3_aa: CASSLAVGIDNEQFF
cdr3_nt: TGTGCCAGCAGCTTAGCAGTAGGCATCGACAATGAGCAGTTCTTC

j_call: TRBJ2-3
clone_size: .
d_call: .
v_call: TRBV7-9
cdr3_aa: CASSLVGSGLRIMQYF
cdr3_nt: TGTGCCAGCAGCTTAGTTGGATCCGGACTCCGGATTATGCAGTATTTT

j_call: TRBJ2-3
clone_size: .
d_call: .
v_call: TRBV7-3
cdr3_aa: CASSLSGVSTDTQYF
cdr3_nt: TGTGCCAGCAGCTTATCCGGGGTTAGCACAGATACGCAGTATTTT

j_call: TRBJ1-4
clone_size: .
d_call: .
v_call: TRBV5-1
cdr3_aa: CASSFEGGEKLFF
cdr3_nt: TGCGCCAGCAGCTTTGAAGGTGGCGAAAAACTGTTTTTT

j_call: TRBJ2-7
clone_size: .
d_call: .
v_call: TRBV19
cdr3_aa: CASKGAGNYEQYF
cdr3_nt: TGTGCCAGTAAGGGGGCGGGGAACTACGAGCAGTACTTC

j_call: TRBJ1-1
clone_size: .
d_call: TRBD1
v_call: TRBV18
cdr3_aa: CASSPPQGGNTEAFF
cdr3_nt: TGTGCCAGCTCACCCCCCCAGGGGGGAAACACTGAAGCTTTCTTT

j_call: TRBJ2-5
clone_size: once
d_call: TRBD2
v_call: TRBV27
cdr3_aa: CASRGLATLETQYF
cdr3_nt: TGTGCCAGCAGGGGACTAGCAACATTGGAGACCCAGTACTTC

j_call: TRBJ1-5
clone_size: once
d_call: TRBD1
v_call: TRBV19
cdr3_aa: CASSIQGAGNQPQHF
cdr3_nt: TGTGCCAGTAGTATACAGGGGGCCGGCAATCAGCCCCAGCATTTT

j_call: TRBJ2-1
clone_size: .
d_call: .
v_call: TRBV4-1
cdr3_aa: CASSQDYRLTNEQFF
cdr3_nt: TGCGCCAGCAGCCAAGATTATAGGCTGACCAATGAGCAGTTCTTC

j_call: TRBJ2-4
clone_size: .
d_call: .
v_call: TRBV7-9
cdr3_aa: CASGGGVAKNIQYF
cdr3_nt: TGTGCCAGTGGGGGCGGGGTAGCCAAAAACATTCAGTACTTC

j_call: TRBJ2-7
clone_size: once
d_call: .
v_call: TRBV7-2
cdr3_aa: CASSLVYGRYEQYF
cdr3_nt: TGTGCCAGCAGCTTAGTTTATGGCCGCTACGAGCAGTACTTC

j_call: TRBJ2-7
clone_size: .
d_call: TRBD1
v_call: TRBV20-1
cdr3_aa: CSASRDSSYEQYF
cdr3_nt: TGCAGTGCTAGTAGGGACAGCTCCTACGAGCAGTACTTC

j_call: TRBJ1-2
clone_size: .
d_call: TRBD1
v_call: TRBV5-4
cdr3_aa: CASPDRQGDGYTF
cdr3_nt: TGTGCCAGCCCTGACCGACAGGGGGATGGCTACACCTTC

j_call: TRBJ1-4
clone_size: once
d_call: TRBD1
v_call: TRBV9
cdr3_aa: CASSTGTANEKLFF
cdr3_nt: TGTGCCAGCAGCACTGGGACAGCTAATGAAAAACTGTTTTTT

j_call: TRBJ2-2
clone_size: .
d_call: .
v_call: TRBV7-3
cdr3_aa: CASSSPGLVNTGELFF
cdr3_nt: TGTGCCAGCAGCTCGCCGGGACTGGTGAACACCGGGGAGCTGTTTTTT

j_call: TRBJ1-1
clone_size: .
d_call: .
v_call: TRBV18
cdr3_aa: CATNAIPDRVNTEAFF
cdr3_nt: TGTGCCACCAATGCTATCCCTGACAGAGTCAACACTGAAGCTTTCTTT

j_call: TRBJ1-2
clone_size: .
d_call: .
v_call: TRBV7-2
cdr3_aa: CASSLGPLRKYGYTF
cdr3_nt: TGTGCCAGCAGCTTAGGGCCCCTTCGGAAGTATGGCTACACCTTC

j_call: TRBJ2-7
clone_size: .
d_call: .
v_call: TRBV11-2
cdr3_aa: CASSIPGGPGEQYF
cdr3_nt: TGTGCCAGCAGTATTCCGGGGGGCCCGGGGGAGCAGTACTTC

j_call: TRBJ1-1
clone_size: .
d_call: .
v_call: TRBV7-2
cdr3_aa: CASSLVENTEAFF
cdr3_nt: TGTGCCAGCAGCTTAGTAGAGAACACTGAAGCTTTCTTT

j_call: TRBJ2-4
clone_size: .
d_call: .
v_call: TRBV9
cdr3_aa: CASPGKGVNIQYF
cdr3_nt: TGTGCCAGCCCTGGCAAGGGGGTAAACATTCAGTACTTC

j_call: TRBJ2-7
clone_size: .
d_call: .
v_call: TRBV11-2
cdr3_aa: CASSLEGLSSYEQYF
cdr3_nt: TGTGCCAGCAGCTTAGAGGGTTTATCGTCTTACGAGCAGTACTTC